A single sample gave rise to the 30 T cell receptor beta chains below, sequenced in a study of blood T cell repertoires in COVID-19. TCRdb's copy holds only in-frame clones and misses some; the assay was immunoSEQ multiplex PCR. The profile shows about 160,000 clones, about 85% of them singletons. What was sequenced was peripheral blood. These receptors were obtained from a human donor with acute or convalescent COVID-19. The donor label of this sample is uncertain.

The V gene is TRBV3-1 (or the pseudogene TRBV3-2), the J gene TRBJ1-1, with D tentatively TRBD1 (5 bases). CDR3 length: 14 residues. Germline V lookup: CDR1 LGHDT, CDR2 YNNKEL (reference sequence). Trimming removed 3 bases at V and 5 bases at J, with 13 bases between. In nucleotides, the CDR3 is TGTGCCAGCAGCCAGGGGGAGGGGCGGACTGAAGCTTTCTTT. Residues: CASSQGEGRTEAFF.

V is TRBV11-3 and J is TRBJ1-3; D might be TRBD1 (5 bases). Trimming stripped 2 bases from V and 0 bases from J, with 14 bases between. The CDR3 length is 17 residues. The germline V gene has CDR1 SGHNT and CDR2 YENEEA. The CDR3 sequence: CASSLIRGRISGNTIYF. Here the CDR3 DNA reads TGTGCCAGCAGCTTAATAAGGGGTCGTATCTCTGGAAACACCATATATTTT.

This chain links TRBV6-5 with TRBJ2-7, with D possibly matching TRBD1 (5 bases). V was cut by 6 bases and J by 4 bases, with 13 bases left in between. Germline values: CDR1 MNHEY, CDR2 SVGAGI. This CDR3 region has 13 residues. The CDR3: CASSSGAHYEQYF. CDR3 sequence (DNA): TGTGCCAGCAGCAGTGGGGCCCATTACGAGCAGTACTTC.

The CDR3 protein is CASSPDRSEPLHF. The CDR3 DNA follows: TGTGCCAGCTCACCGGACAGGTCTGAGCCCCTCCACTTT. The genes are TRBV18 and TRBJ1-6; 7 positions match TRBD1. The CDR3 covers 13 residues. The trim removed 3 bases at V and 13 bases at J, leaving 6 bases unmatched. In germline, CDR1 is KGHSH, CDR2 LQKENI.

This sequence joins TRBV10-3 and TRBJ1-6; maybe TRBD1 (5 bases). From germline, CDR1 is ENHRY and CDR2 SYGVKD. This CDR3 spans 12 amino acids. V was shortened by 8 bases and J by 6 bases, with 8 bases between the two germline ends. CDR3: CAIGDFNSPLHF. CDR3 DNA: TGTGCCATCGGGGACTTTAATTCACCCCTCCACTTT.

The chain joins TRBV7-2 to TRBJ1-1; a possible D gene is TRBD1 (5 bases). The CDR3 is 17 residues long. Germline assignment: CDR1 SGHTA and CDR2 FQGNSA. The germline V and J ends were trimmed by 3 bases and 1 base, with 18 bases remaining between them. The DNA for the CDR3 is TGTGCCAGCAGCTTTGGGGTCCAGGGAAGGACGAACACTGAAGCTTTCTTT. Translated, it gives CASSFGVQGRTNTEAFF. The full variable domain, with the rest looked up from reference TRBV7-2 and TRBJ1-1, is GAGVSQSPSNKVTEKGKDVELRCDPISGHTALYWYRQSLGQGLEFLIYFQGNSAPDKSGLPSDRFSAERTGGSVSTLTIQRTQQEDSAVYLCASSFGVQGRTNTEAFFGQGTRLTVV.

The V and J genes are TRBV4-1 and TRBJ1-5, with D possibly matching TRBD1 (5 bases). The CDR3 sequence is 19 residues long. Germline loops: CDR1 MGHRA, CDR2 YSYEKL. Trimming cost V 0 bases and J 0 bases, with 18 bases left between them. CDR3: CASSQEMGGSKTSNQPQHF. CDR3 nucleotide sequence: TGCGCCAGCAGCCAAGAAATGGGGGGATCAAAAACTAGCAATCAGCCCCAGCATTTT.

The V gene is TRBV20-1, the J gene TRBJ1-2; 7 bases match TRBD1. Germline V gives CDR1 DFQATT, CDR2 SNEGSKA (reference sequence). J gave up 7 bases and V 4 bases, and 3 bases lay outside the gene matches. The CDR3 loop spans 11 amino acids. In DNA form, the CDR3 reads TGCAGTGCTAACAGGGGAGGTGGCTACACCTTC. Its protein product is CSANRGGGYTF.

The rearrangement joins TRBV13 to TRBJ2-5; 13 bases match TRBD2. CDR1 is PRHDT and CDR2 is FYEKMQ in the germline V gene (reference sequence). The CDR3 length is 16 residues. With V trimmed by 2 bases and J by 6 bases, 6 bases remained unmatched. As DNA, the CDR3 is TGTGCCAGCAGCTTACGACTAGCGGGGGGACGGAAGACCCAGTACTTC. It is translated as CASSLRLAGGRKTQYF.

In this sample, this clone turned up once. This chain connects TRBV6-2 or TRBV6-3 to TRBJ2-7; D is perhaps TRBD1 (6 bases). CDR1 MNHEY and CDR2 SVGEGT come from the germline V gene. Trimming took off 2 bases at V and 7 bases at J, with 21 bases between the two ends. The CDR3 covers 16 residues. CDR3 sequence reads: CASSYPKRQERREQYF. CDR3 coding DNA: TGTGCCAGCAGTTACCCAAAGAGACAGGAACGGAGGGAGCAGTACTTC.

The sample holds many counts of this clone. The rearrangement links TRBV5-6 to TRBJ1-3; TRBD1 is a possible D gene (6 bases). Germline CDR1 is SGHDT and CDR2 is YYEEEE. Trimming took off 0 bases at V and 0 bases at J, with 13 bases between the two ends. This CDR3 is built from 17 residues. CDR3: CASSLASQGNSGNTIYF. CDR3 sequence (DNA): TGTGCCAGCAGCTTGGCCTCACAGGGTAACTCTGGAAACACCATATATTTT.

This clone showed up just a few times. V gene TRBV18 combines with J gene TRBJ1-1, with D possibly TRBD1 on 6 matching bases. The germline V gene encodes CDR1 KGHSH and CDR2 LQKENI. V was cut by 5 bases and J by 0 bases, with 10 bases left in between. This CDR3 comprises 14 residues. In DNA form, the CDR3 reads TGTGCCAGCTCAGAGGGACACTTGAACACTGAAGCTTTCTTT. Translation gives CASSEGHLNTEAFF.

This clone was detected only a few times. This chain connects TRBV11-2 to TRBJ1-6, with TRBD1 identical over 9 bases. The CDR3 consists of 16 residues. CDR1 and CDR2 from the germline V gene are SGHAT and FQNNGV. Trimming took 1 base from V and 7 from J; bases not matched to a gene: 5. The CDR3 spells CASSLAVGQGNSPLHF. CDR3 sequence (DNA): TGTGCCAGCAGCTTAGCTGTGGGACAGGGAAATTCACCCCTCCACTTT.

The chain recombines TRBV3-1 (or the pseudogene TRBV3-2) with TRBJ2-4; 11 bases are a match to TRBD1. The CDR3 totals 14 residues. Germline V gene sequence: CDR1 LGHDT, CDR2 YNNKEL (reference sequence). After removal of 5 bases from V and 9 bases from J, the junction contained 6 bases not matched to a gene. The CDR3 DNA sequence: TGTGCCAGCAGCGTGAGGGACAGGGGGAGCATTCAGTACTTC. As protein: CASSVRDRGSIQYF.

The V gene is TRBV3-1 (or the pseudogene TRBV3-2), the J gene TRBJ1-2; D is ambiguous. The CDR3 contains 13 residues. Deletions cut 1 base from V and 5 bases from J, with 8 bases between. The germline V gene has CDR1 LGHDT and CDR2 YNNKEL (reference sequence). In nucleotides, the CDR3 is TGTGCCAGCAGCCAAGGAGGACTGTATGGCTACACCTTC. It is translated as CASSQGGLYGYTF.

The chain is built from TRBV5-1 and TRBJ1-4; TRBD1 might be the D (5 bases). V lost 0 bases, J lost 7 bases, and 10 bases lay in between. This CDR3 region has 14 residues. In germline, CDR1 is SGHRS, CDR2 YFSETQ. The CDR3 DNA is TGCGCCAGCAGCTTGGTCCAGGGCGGTGAAAAACTGTTTTTT. This codes for CASSLVQGGEKLFF.

The sample holds a few counts of this clone. The chain combines TRBV4-2 with TRBJ2-1; 8 bases align to TRBD2. The CDR3 has 16 amino acids. The germline CDR1 and CDR2 sequences are LGHNA and YNFKEQ. V lost 0 bases to trimming and J lost 2 bases; unmatched junction nucleotides: 3. This chain's CDR3 is CASSQERGAPYNEQFF. DNA for the CDR3: TGTGCCAGCAGCCAAGAGCGGGGGGCCCCCTACAATGAGCAGTTCTTC.

V usage is TRBV6-5 and J usage is TRBJ2-7; TRBD2 is a possible D gene (5 bases). Germline V lookup: CDR1 MNHEY, CDR2 SVGAGI. V lost 8 bases and J lost 5, with 16 bases in between. This CDR3 is built from 13 residues. CDR3 nucleotide sequence: TGTGCCAGCCGTAAGCCGAGGGTACACGAGCAGTACTTC. This encodes CASRKPRVHEQYF.

This chain links TRBV6-5 with TRBJ1-1; 7 positions agree with TRBD1. V was pared by 6 bases and J by 5 bases, with 6 bases of the junction left unmatched. This CDR3 comprises 13 residues. Germline CDR1 and CDR2: MNHEY and SVGAGI. DNA of the CDR3: TGTGCCAGCAGCCGACAGGGTGATACTGAAGCTTTCTTT. This codes for CASSRQGDTEAFF.

A note on this clone: The sample contains more than one DNA sequence encoding this CDR3. The J gene is TRBJ2-5, the V gene TRBV5-1, with TRBD2 identical over 10 bases. CDR3 length: 15 residues. Germline CDR1 reads SGHRS; CDR2 reads YFSETQ. V lost 2 bases to trimming and J lost 5 bases; unmatched junction nucleotides: 6. This CDR3 is CASSLAGGPRETQYF. In DNA, the CDR3 is TGCGCCAGCAGCTTAGCGGGGGGGCCTCGGGAGACCCAGTACTTC. The full variable domain, its missing parts supplied by reference TRBV5-1 and TRBJ2-5, is KAGVTQTPRYLIKTRGQQVTLSCSPISGHRSVSWYQQTPGQGLQFLFEYFSETQRNKGNFPGRFSGRQFSNSRSEMNVSTLELGDSALYLCASSLAGGPRETQYFGPGTRLLVL.

V usage is TRBV11-2 and J usage is TRBJ1-2; 9 positions agree with TRBD1. CDR3 length: 13 amino acids. Trimming removed 7 bases from V and 4 bases from J; junction bases left unmatched: 4. CDR1 and CDR2 (germline): SGHAT, FQNNGV. The CDR3 region is CASTGTGIYGYTF. The CDR3 DNA follows: TGTGCCAGCACCGGGACAGGGATCTATGGCTACACCTTC. Supplemented by reference TRBV11-2 and TRBJ1-2, the full variable domain reads EAGVAQSPRYKIIEKRQSVAFWCNPISGHATLYWYQQILGQGPKLLIQFQNNGVVDDSQLPKDRFSAERLKGVDSTLKIQPAKLEDSAVYLCASTGTGIYGYTFGSGTRLTVV.

J is TRBJ1-1 and V is TRBV4-2; D is undetermined. Germline CDR1 reads LGHNA; CDR2 reads YNFKEQ. With 1 base removed from V and 0 bases from J, the gap between germline ends came to 9 bases. The CDR3 covers 15 residues. CDR3 amino acids: CASSQGDYMNTEAFF. The CDR3 nucleotides read TGTGCCAGCAGCCAAGGCGACTATATGAACACTGAAGCTTTCTTT.

The chain joins TRBV30 to TRBJ2-5, with D tentatively TRBD1 (6 bases). The length of the CDR3 is 13 residues. Looked up from germline, CDR1 is GTSNPN and CDR2 is SVGIG (reference sequence). Trimming took off 2 bases at V and 3 bases at J, with 10 bases between the two ends. The chain's CDR3 is CAWSRDTKETQYF. CDR3 sequence (DNA): TGTGCCTGGAGTCGGGACACCAAAGAGACCCAGTACTTC.

The rearrangement links TRBV20-1 to TRBJ1-5, with 7 bases identical to TRBD1. V lost 3 bases to trimming and J lost 4 bases; unmatched junction nucleotides: 6. Germline V CDR1 and CDR2: DFQATT, SNEGSKA (reference sequence). The CDR3 length is 14 residues. For the CDR3, the DNA is TGCAGTGCTAGTCTGGCACAGGGGAATCAGCCCCAGCATTTT. It codes for CSASLAQGNQPQHF.

V is TRBV18 and J is TRBJ1-6; possibly TRBD1 for D (6 bases). Trimming pared 3 bases from V and 10 bases from J, leaving 13 bases between. CDR3 length: 14 amino acids. CDR1 and CDR2 (germline): KGHSH, LQKENI. The CDR3 nucleotides are TGTGCCAGCTCACCTCAAGGGGGAGAATCACCCCTCCACTTT. Protein product: CASSPQGGESPLHF.

V usage is TRBV5-4 and J usage is TRBJ2-5; TRBD2 matches at 8 bases. There are 15 residues in the CDR3. Unmatched junction bases numbered 7, after V lost 0 bases and J lost 6 bases. Germline CDR1 is SGHNT and CDR2 is YYREEE (reference sequence). The DNA of the CDR3 is TGTGCCAGCAGCTTGGGAACGGGGGGGCGCCAGACCCAGTACTTC. Translated, it gives CASSLGTGGRQTQYF.

This clone appeared a single time. V and J are TRBV4-1 and TRBJ2-3; a possible D gene is TRBD1 (6 bases). This CDR3 comprises 12 residues. V was shortened by 3 bases and J by 7 bases, with 8 bases between the two germline ends. Germline V gives CDR1 MGHRA, CDR2 YSYEKL. The chain's CDR3 is CASSQGANTQYF. DNA of the CDR3: TGCGCCAGCAGCCAGGGGGCGAATACGCAGTATTTT.

The chain recombines TRBV7-2 with TRBJ1-2, with 10 bases matching TRBD1. Germline-derived CDR1 and CDR2 are SGHTA and FQGNSA. The CDR3 sequence is 16 residues long. The V gene end was trimmed by 2 bases and the J gene end by 4 bases; junction bases not matched to a gene: 7. As DNA, the CDR3 is TGTGCCAGCAGCTTAAAGGGACAGGGGTCCCCCTATGGCTACACCTTC. The encoded protein is CASSLKGQGSPYGYTF. The full variable domain, rest sourced from reference TRBV7-2 and TRBJ1-2, is GAGVSQSPSNKVTEKGKDVELRCDPISGHTALYWYRQSLGQGLEFLIYFQGNSAPDKSGLPSDRFSAERTGGSVSTLTIQRTQQEDSAVYLCASSLKGQGSPYGYTFGSGTRLTVV.

This clone has a handful of counts. The gene calls are TRBV6-2 or TRBV6-3 and TRBJ2-7; no definite D call. The CDR3 loop spans 15 amino acids. With 5 bases removed from V and 1 base from J, the gap between germline ends came to 15 bases. Germline CDR1 reads MNHEY; CDR2 reads SVGEGT. The CDR3 loop is CASSIQGHGSYEQYF. The CDR3 nucleotides are TGTGCCAGCAGTATTCAAGGCCACGGGTCCTACGAGCAGTACTTC.

This clone has just one count. The V and J genes are TRBV18 and TRBJ1-6; D gene uncertain. Trimming stripped 6 bases from V and 7 bases from J, with 22 bases between. The length of the CDR3 is 17 residues. Germline V gene lookup returns CDR1 KGHSH and CDR2 LQKENI. As DNA, the CDR3 is TGTGCCAGCTCGTCATTTTTTCGTCCGGCGGGGAATTCACCCCTCCACTTT. This translates into CASSSFFRPAGNSPLHF.